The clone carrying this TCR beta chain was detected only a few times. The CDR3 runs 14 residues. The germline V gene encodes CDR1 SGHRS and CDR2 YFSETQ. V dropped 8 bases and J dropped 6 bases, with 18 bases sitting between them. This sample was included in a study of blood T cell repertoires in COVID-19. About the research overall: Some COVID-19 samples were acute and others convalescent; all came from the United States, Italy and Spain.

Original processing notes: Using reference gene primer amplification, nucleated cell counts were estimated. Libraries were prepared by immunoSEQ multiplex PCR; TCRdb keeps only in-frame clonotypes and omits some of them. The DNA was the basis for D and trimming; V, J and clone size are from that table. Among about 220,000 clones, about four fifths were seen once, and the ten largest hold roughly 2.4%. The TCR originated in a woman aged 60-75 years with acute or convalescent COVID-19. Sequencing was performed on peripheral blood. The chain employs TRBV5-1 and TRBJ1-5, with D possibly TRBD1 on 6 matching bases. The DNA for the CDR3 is TGCGCCAGTGCACCAGACACAGGGTCTCAGCCCCAGCATTTT. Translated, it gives CASAPDTGSQPQHF.